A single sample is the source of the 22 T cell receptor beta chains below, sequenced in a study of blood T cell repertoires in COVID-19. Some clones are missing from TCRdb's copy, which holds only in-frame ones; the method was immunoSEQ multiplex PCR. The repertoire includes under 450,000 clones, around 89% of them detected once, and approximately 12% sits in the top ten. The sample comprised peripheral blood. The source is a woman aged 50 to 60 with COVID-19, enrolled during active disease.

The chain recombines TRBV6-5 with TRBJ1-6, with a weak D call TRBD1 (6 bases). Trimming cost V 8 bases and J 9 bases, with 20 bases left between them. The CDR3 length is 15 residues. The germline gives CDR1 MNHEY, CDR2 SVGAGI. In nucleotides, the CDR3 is TGTGCCAGCGGTCAGCTAACAGGGAGTGGTTCACCCCTCCACTTT. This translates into CASGQLTGSGSPLHF.

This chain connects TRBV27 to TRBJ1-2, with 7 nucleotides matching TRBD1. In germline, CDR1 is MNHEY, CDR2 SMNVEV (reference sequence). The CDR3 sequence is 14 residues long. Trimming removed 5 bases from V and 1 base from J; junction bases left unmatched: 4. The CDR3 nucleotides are TGTGCCAGCAGTGAGGGGGCGCTTAACTATGGCTACACCTTC. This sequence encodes CASSEGALNYGYTF.

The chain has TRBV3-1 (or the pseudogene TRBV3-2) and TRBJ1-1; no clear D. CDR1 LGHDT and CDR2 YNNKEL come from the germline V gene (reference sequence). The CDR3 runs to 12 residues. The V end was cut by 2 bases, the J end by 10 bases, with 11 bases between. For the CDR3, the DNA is TGTGCCAGCAGCCAACGACCCGGAGTAGCTTTCTTT. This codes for CASSQRPGVAFF.

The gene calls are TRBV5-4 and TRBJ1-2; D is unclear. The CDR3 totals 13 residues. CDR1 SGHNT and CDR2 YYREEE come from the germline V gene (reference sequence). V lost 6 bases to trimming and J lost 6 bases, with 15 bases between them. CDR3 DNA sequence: TGTGCCAGCACCACCAACCTAGATCATGGCTACACCTTC. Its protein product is CASTTNLDHGYTF.

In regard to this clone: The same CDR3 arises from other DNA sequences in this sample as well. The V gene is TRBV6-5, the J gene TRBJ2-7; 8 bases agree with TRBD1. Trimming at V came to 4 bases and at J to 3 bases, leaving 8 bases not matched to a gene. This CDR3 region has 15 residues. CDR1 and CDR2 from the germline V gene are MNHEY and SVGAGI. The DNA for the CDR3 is TGTGCCAGCAGTTCTCGGACAGGGCAGGGCTACGAGCAGTACTTC. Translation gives CASSSRTGQGYEQYF.

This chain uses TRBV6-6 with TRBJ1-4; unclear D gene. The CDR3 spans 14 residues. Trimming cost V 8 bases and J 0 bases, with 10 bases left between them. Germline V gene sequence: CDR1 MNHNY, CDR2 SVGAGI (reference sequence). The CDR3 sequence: CASAQGATNEKLFF. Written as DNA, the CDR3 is TGTGCCAGCGCCCAAGGAGCAACTAATGAAAAACTGTTTTTT.

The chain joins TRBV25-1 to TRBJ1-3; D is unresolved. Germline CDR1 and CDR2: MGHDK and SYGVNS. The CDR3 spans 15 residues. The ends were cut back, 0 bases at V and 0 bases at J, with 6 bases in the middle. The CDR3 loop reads CASSEYRVSGNTIYF. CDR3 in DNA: TGTGCCAGCAGTGAATACCGGGTCTCTGGAAACACCATATATTTT.

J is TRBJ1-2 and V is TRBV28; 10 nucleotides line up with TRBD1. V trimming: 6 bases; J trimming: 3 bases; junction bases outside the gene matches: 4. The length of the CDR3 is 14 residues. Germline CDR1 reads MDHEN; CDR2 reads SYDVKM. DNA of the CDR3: TGTGCCAGCAGCCTGGGACAGGGGTACTATGGCTACACCTTC. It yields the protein CASSLGQGYYGYTF.

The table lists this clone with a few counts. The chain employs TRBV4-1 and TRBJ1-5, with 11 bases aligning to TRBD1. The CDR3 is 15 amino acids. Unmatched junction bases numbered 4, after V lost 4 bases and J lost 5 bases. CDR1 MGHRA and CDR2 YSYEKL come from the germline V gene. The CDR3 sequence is CASSLGQGAYQPQHF. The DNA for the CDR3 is TGCGCCAGCAGCCTTGGACAGGGGGCATATCAGCCCCAGCATTTT.

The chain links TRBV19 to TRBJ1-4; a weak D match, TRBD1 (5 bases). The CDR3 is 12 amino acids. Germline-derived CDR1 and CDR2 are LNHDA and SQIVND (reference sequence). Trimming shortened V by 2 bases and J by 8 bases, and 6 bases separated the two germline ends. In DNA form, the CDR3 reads TGTGCCAGTAGTATAAGGGGCGAAAAACTGTTTTTT. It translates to CASSIRGEKLFF.

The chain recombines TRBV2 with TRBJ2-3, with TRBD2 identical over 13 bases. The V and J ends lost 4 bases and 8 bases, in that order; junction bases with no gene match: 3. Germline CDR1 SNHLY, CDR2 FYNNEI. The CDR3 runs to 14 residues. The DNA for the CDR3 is TGTGCCAGCAGTGGGACTAGCGGGGGAGGTACGCAGTATTTT. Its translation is CASSGTSGGGTQYF.

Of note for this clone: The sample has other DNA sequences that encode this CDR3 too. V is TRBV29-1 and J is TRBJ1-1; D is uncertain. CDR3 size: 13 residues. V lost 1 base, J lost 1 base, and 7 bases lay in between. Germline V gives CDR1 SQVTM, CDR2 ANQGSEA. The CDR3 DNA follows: TGCAGCGTTGAAGTGGGAGGGAACACTGAAGCTTTCTTT. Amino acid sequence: CSVEVGGNTEAFF.

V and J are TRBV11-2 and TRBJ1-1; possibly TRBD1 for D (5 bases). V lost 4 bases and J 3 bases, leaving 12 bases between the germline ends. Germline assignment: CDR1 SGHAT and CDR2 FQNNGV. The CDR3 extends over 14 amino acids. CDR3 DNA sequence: TGTGCCAGCAGCTCAACCTCGACAGACACTGAAGCTTTCTTT. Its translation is CASSSTSTDTEAFF.

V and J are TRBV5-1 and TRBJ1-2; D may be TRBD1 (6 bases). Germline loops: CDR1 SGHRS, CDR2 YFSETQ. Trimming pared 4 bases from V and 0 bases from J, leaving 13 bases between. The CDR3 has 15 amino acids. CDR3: CASSARTDTNYGYTF. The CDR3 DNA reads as TGCGCCAGCAGCGCCAGGACAGATACTAACTATGGCTACACCTTC.

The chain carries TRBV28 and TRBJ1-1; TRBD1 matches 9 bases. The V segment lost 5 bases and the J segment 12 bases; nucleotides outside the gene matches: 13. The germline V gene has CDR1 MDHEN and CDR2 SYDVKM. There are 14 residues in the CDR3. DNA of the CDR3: TGTGCCAGCAGTACAGGGGGCCGGGTGAGAGGGACTTTCTTT. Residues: CASSTGGRVRGTFF.

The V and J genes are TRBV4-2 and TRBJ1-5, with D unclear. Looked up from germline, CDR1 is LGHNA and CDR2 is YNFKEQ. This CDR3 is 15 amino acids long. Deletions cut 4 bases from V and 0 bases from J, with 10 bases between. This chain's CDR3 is CASSPRGNSNQPQHF. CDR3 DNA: TGTGCCAGCAGCCCCCGCGGGAATAGCAATCAGCCCCAGCATTTT.

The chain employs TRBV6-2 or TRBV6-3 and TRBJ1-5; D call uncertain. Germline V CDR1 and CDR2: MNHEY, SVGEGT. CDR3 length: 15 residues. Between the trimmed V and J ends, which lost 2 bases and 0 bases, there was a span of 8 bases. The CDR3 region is CASSYMESSNQPQHF. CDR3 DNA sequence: TGTGCCAGCAGTTACATGGAGAGTAGCAATCAGCCCCAGCATTTT.

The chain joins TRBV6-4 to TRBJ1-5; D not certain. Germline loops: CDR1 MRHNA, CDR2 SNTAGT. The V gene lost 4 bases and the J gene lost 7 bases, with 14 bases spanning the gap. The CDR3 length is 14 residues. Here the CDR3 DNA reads TGTGCCAGCAGTGGGGGAGGGATCAGGCAGCCCCAGCATTTT. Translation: CASSGGGIRQPQHF.

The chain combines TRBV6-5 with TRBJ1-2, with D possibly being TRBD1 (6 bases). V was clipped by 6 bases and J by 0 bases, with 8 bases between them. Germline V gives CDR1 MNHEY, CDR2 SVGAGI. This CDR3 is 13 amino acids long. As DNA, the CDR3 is TGTGCCAGCAGCCGACAGGCTAACTATGGCTACACCTTC. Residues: CASSRQANYGYTF.

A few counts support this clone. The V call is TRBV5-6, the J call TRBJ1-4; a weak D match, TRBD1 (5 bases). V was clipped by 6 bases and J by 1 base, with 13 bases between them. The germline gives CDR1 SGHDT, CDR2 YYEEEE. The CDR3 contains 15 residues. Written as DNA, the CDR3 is TGTGCCAGCACCACGTTAGGGGAAACTAATGAAAAACTGTTTTTT. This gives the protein CASTTLGETNEKLFF.

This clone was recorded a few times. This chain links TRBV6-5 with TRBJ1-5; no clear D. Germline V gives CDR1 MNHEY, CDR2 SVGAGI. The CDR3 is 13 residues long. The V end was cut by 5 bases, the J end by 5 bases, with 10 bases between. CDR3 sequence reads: CASSRDSHQPQHF. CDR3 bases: TGTGCCAGCAGTCGAGATTCACATCAGCCCCAGCATTTT.

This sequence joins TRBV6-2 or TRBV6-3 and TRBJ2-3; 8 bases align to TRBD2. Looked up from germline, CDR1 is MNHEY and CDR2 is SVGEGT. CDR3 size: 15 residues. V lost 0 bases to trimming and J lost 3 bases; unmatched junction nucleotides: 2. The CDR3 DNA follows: TGTGCCAGCAGTTACTCTAGCGGGATAACAGATACGCAGTATTTT. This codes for CASSYSSGITDTQYF.